This T cell receptor beta chain was observed in a study of cytomegalovirus exposure and HLA in healthy donors. Comments on this clone: What it binds is unknown.

PCR was performed using 60 Vbeta and 13 Jbeta primers. Produced via immunoSEQ multiplex PCR; TCRdb's table is partial and in-frame only. The table has some 100,000 clones, roughly 80% seen once. The CDR3 has 17 residues. The germline V gene has CDR1 MNHNS and CDR2 SASEGT. V lost 1 base, J lost 1 base, and 7 bases stayed unmatched. Study-wide results and caveats: When a later analysis was performed, an Asian-associated ancestry cluster reportedly had fewer N-insertions than the approximately 680-donor mean. Common viral pathogens were later found to be apparently linked to several of the most significant clusters. The classifier was said to identify cytomegalovirus status with high specificity and sensitivity.

This receptor was identified in a female donor in good health and CMV-seronegative. The sequenced sample consisted of PBMCs. This chain connects TRBV6-1 to TRBJ1-5, with 7 bases aligning to TRBD1. The CDR3 here is CASSEVKGAGSNQPQHF. CDR3 in DNA: TGTGCCAGCAGTGAAGTTAAGGGGGCCGGGAGCAATCAGCCCCAGCATTTT.